These 11 T cell receptor beta chains were sequenced from one sample in a study of T cells after yellow fever vaccination. TCRdb re-derived calls from the 5' RACE reads in MiXCR, one entry per CDR3 protein. The table lists about 320,000 distinct CDR3 sequences, about 6.9% of them singletons, with roughly a sixth in the top ten. This specimen was PBMCs, taken roughly 45 days after the first yellow fever vaccination. The receptors were sampled from a young man who received the YFV17D yellow fever vaccine.

This clonotype was recorded many times. V gene TRBV28 combines with J gene TRBJ2-1; D possibly corresponds to TRBD2 (5 bases). The CDR3 sequence is 15 residues long. V lost 3 bases, J lost 0 bases, and 9 bases lay in between. CDR1 MDHEN and CDR2 SYDVKM come from the germline V gene. CDR3 nucleotide sequence: TGTGCCAGCAGTTTTATGGGGAGCTCCTACAATGAGCAGTTCTTC. It specifies CASSFMGSSYNEQFF.

The table lists this clonotype with many counts. The chain joins TRBV5-1 to TRBJ2-1, with 10 positions matching TRBD2. The CDR3 covers 19 residues. Germline-derived CDR1 and CDR2 are SGHRS and YFSETQ. Trimming removed 1 base from V and 1 base from J; junction bases left unmatched: 11. The CDR3 coding sequence is TGCGCCAGCAGCTTGCCTCTAGCGGGGGTAATTAGTTCCTACAATGAGCAGTTCTTC. Its translation is CASSLPLAGVISSYNEQFF.

V is TRBV2 and J is TRBJ1-1; TRBD1 agrees at 10 bases. This CDR3 spans 15 amino acids. J was trimmed by 1 base and V by 3 bases; bases with no gene match: 2. Germline V gene data show CDR1 as SNHLY and CDR2 as FYNNEI. This CDR3 reads CASSDWTGGNTEAFF. The CDR3 region has the DNA TGTGCCAGCAGTGACTGGACAGGGGGGAACACTGAAGCTTTCTTT.

This clonotype was detected a few times. The chain has TRBV7-9 and TRBJ1-4; a possible D gene is TRBD1 (5 bases). Germline V lookup: CDR1 SEHNR, CDR2 FQNEAQ (reference sequence). This CDR3 spans 15 amino acids. V was trimmed by 5 bases and J by 4 bases, leaving 14 bases between them. Here the CDR3 DNA reads TGTGCCAGCAGCGAGGGAGACAGAAATAATGAAAAACTGTTTTTT. It translates to CASSEGDRNNEKLFF.

The chain has TRBV29-1 and TRBJ2-5; D could derive from TRBD1 or TRBD2 (5 bases each). Trimming removed 4 bases at V and 4 bases at J, with 10 bases between. CDR3 size: 12 residues. CDR1 SQVTM and CDR2 ANQGSEA come from the germline V gene. This CDR3 reads CSVAGTRETQYF. The DNA for the CDR3 is TGCAGCGTTGCCGGGACGAGAGAGACCCAGTACTTC.

This clonotype was counted between two and nine times. The J gene is TRBJ2-3, the V gene TRBV4-3; 11 bases line up with TRBD2. There are 19 residues in the CDR3. Germline V gene sequence: CDR1 LGHNA, CDR2 YSLEER. V gave up 0 bases and J gave up 2 bases; unmatched junction bases: 10. CDR3: CASSQEPFLAGGTTDTQYF. As DNA, the CDR3 is TGCGCCAGCAGCCAAGAACCTTTCCTAGCGGGGGGCACCACAGATACGCAGTATTTT.

V is TRBV29-1 and J is TRBJ1-1, with D unresolved. V was cut by 5 bases and J by 1 base, with 14 bases left in between. The germline gives CDR1 SQVTM, CDR2 ANQGSEA. CDR3 size: 14 residues. This chain's CDR3 is CSVLSFGENTEAFF. The CDR3 DNA is TGCAGCGTTCTGTCCTTTGGCGAGAACACTGAAGCTTTCTTT.

Note on this clonotype: Likely a read error: the CDR3 ends without its conserved phenylalanine or tryptophan. The chain carries TRBV7-7 and TRBJ2-5; D gene uncertain. Germline V gene sequence: CDR1 SSHAT, CDR2 FNYEAQ (reference sequence). There are 13 residues in the CDR3. V was cut by 5 bases and J by 2 bases, with 9 bases left in between. CDR3 sequence (DNA): TGTGCCAGCAGCCCCAACACTCAAGAGACCCAGTACCTC. Amino acids: CASSPNTQETQYL.

This clonotype was detected a few times. The chain joins TRBV3-1 to TRBJ1-3; a possible D gene is TRBD1 (5 bases). CDR3 size: 15 residues. Trimming left V 1 base short and J 2 bases short, with 9 bases between. Germline V gives CDR1 LGHDT, CDR2 YNNKEL (reference sequence). CDR3 amino acids: CASSQAAGTGNTIYF. In DNA, the CDR3 is TGTGCCAGCAGCCAAGCGGCAGGGACTGGAAACACCATATATTTT.

Only a few counts were recorded for this clonotype. The J gene is TRBJ1-2, the V gene TRBV5-6, with 11 bases aligning to TRBD1. CDR3 length: 15 residues. The ends lost 2 bases at V and 7 bases at J; junction bases unmatched: 7. From germline, CDR1 is SGHDT and CDR2 YYEEEE. CDR3 region: CASSFVGQGAGGYTF. CDR3 DNA: TGTGCCAGCAGCTTCGTAGGACAGGGGGCCGGTGGCTACACCTTC.

This clonotype has only a few counts. The rearrangement uses TRBV5-1 and TRBJ2-7; no reliable D call. With 0 bases removed from V and 6 bases from J, the gap between germline ends came to 10 bases. Germline V CDR1 and CDR2: SGHRS, YFSETQ. CDR3 size: 13 residues. In DNA form, the CDR3 reads TGCGCCAGCAGCTTGGAAGGGCTGGGCGAGCAGTACGTC. This encodes CASSLEGLGEQYV.